This paragraph covers one TCR beta chain sequence. Its cognate antigen is unknown. RNA transcripts gave rise to amplified TCR beta CDR3 regions. During a first-round RT-PCR of the TCR CDR3, the HTBI primer set was used. TCRdb itself ran the multiplex PCR reads through MiXCR, one entry per CDR3 protein. The table has hundreds of thousands of distinct CDR3 sequences, approximately 36% seen once. From germline, CDR1 is SGDLS and CDR2 YYNGEE. The CDR3 is 14 residues long. The junction had 5 bases not matched to a gene; V was cut back by 4 bases and J by 7 bases. These data are taken from a study of T cells in Graves' hyperthyroidism and ophthalmopathy. Study-wide findings and caveats: The model forecast ophthalmopathy, anticipating it by a median around 6.5 months before onset. Blood also showed most of the thyroid clonotypes that were expanded above 0.001.

The chain has TRBV9 and TRBJ2-2; 9 nucleotides line up with TRBD1. Sequencing input: blood. The clonotype originates from a woman aged 40 to 50 with Graves' hyperthyroidism. The CDR3 DNA sequence: TGTGCCAGCAGCCAAGGGACAGGGATCGGGGAGCTGTTTTTT. This sequence encodes CASSQGTGIGELFF. The full variable domain, rest sourced from reference TRBV9 and TRBJ2-2, is DSGVTQTPKHLITATGQRVTLRCSPRSGDLSVYWYQQSLDQGLQFLIQYYNGEERAKGNILERFSAQQFPDLHSELNLSSLELGDSALYFCASSQGTGIGELFFGEGSRLTVL.